Listed below are T cell receptor beta chains from one sample, sequenced in a study of T cells in Graves' hyperthyroidism and ophthalmopathy. TCRdb called the multiplex PCR reads again in MiXCR, with one record for every CDR3 protein. Of 450,000 to 700,000 distinct CDR3 sequences listed, just over 45% are singletons. Sequencing input: peripheral blood or thyroid tissue (not recorded which). These receptors were taken from an adult woman with Graves' disease, either hyperthyroidism or ophthalmopathy (not recorded which). Both conserved end residues are part of each CDR3.

CDR3 protein	V gene	J gene
CASSSGQGGWYGYTF	TRBV5-1	TRBJ1-2
CSGQGGTALDTIYF	TRBV20-1	TRBJ1-3
CASSLGTWVKEGRQARDEQYF	TRBV11-3	TRBJ2-7
CASSLSRDRGVDEQYF	TRBV7-9	TRBJ2-7
CASSLAWSFLYEQYF	TRBV7-2	TRBJ2-7
CSVEGVGANVLTF	TRBV29-1	TRBJ2-6
CASSRSAVYGYTF	TRBV7-9	TRBJ1-2
CASSDPRQGPEAFF	TRBV7-9	TRBJ1-1
CASKRTGELFF	TRBV27	TRBJ2-2
CSASNQGGQGLSPLHF	TRBV20-1	TRBJ1-6
CASSPRTVRGEEQYF	TRBV3-1	TRBJ2-7
CSAPRYDGTATDYGYTF	TRBV20-1	TRBJ1-2
CATATLEGRNQPQHF	TRBV15	TRBJ1-5
CSAASGTGQYQPQHF	TRBV20-1	TRBJ1-5
CASRTGLAGGPGETQYF	TRBV5-4	TRBJ2-5
CASSASSGGGNLGAKNIQYF	TRBV11-2	TRBJ2-4
CASSQTTGELFF	TRBV14	TRBJ2-2
CSSPRTGHINGYTF	TRBV29-1	TRBJ1-2
CASSFYICLAEGGAETQYF	TRBV7-8	TRBJ2-5
CASSSPGYEQYF	TRBV5-1	TRBJ2-7
CASRLDRFGEQYF	TRBV5-4	TRBJ2-7
CSVAGGEQNYGYTF	TRBV29-1	TRBJ1-2